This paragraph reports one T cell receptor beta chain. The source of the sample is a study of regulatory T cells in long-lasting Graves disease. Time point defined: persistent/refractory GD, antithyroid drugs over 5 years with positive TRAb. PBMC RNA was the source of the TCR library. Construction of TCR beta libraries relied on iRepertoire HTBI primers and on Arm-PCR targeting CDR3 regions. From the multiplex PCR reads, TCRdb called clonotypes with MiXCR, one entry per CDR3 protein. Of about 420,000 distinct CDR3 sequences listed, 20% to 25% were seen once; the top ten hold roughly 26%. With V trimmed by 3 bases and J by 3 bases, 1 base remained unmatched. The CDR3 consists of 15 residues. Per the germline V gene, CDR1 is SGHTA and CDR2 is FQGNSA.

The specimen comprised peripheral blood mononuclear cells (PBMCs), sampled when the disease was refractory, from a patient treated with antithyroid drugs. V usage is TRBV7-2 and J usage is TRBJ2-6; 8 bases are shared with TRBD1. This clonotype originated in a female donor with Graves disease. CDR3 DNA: TGTGCCAGCAGCTTCACAGGGGGTGGGGCCAACGTCCTGACTTTC. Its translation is CASSFTGGGANVLTF.